The 23 T cell receptor beta chains below all came from one sample that was sequenced in a study of cytomegalovirus exposure and HLA in healthy donors. This PCR relied on a set of 60 Vbeta primers and 13 Jbeta primers. Using immunoSEQ multiplex PCR, the repertoire was profiled, and TCRdb retains in-frame clones only, with some absent. The sample records about 130,000 clones, 75% to 85% being singletons. Specimen: PBMCs. The receptors come from a woman between 18 and 30 years old in good health and CMV-seropositive.

The chain employs TRBV7-3 and TRBJ2-1; 9 bases fit TRBD1. The germline V gene has CDR1 SGHTA and CDR2 FQGTGA. The junction had 3 bases not matched to a gene; V was cut back by 5 bases and J by 7 bases. The CDR3 sequence is 13 residues long. The CDR3 loop reads CASSTGTGNEQFF. The CDR3 nucleotides are TGTGCCAGCAGCACAGGGACAGGGAATGAGCAGTTCTTC.

The V and J genes are TRBV29-1 and TRBJ2-7, with TRBD1 as a possible D gene (5 bases). The length of the CDR3 is 13 residues. The ends were cut back, 4 bases at V and 3 bases at J, with 13 bases in the middle. Per germline, CDR1 SQVTM and CDR2 ANQGSEA. The CDR3 DNA reads as TGCAGCGTTGGACAGCTACATTTCTACGAGCAGTACTTC. Its protein product is CSVGQLHFYEQYF.

This clone was observed a few times. The junction departs from the called germline gene at one end, perhaps through a read error. This chain links TRBV7-9 with TRBJ2-1; D perhaps matches TRBD2 (10 bases). Germline CDR1 reads SEHNR; CDR2 reads FQNEAQ (reference sequence). The CDR3 contains 18 residues. The CDR3 loop reads CSSSLGTGISGGYNEQFF. In DNA form, the CDR3 reads TGTTCCAGCAGCTTAGGGACAGGGATTAGCGGGGGGTACAATGAGCAGTTCTTC. Supplemented by reference TRBV7-9 and TRBJ2-1, the full variable domain reads DTGVSQNPRHKITKRGQNVTFRCDPISEHNRLYWYRQTLGQGPEFLTYFQNEAQLEKSRLLSDRFSAERPKGSFSTLEIQRTEQGDSAMYLCSSSLGTGISGGYNEQFFGPGTRLTVL.

The chain carries TRBV6-6 and TRBJ1-2; 10 positions agree with TRBD1. The junction had 8 bases not matched to a gene; V was cut back by 7 bases and J by 0 bases. The CDR3 extends over 16 amino acids. The germline V gene encodes CDR1 MNHNY and CDR2 SVGAGI (reference sequence). The DNA for the CDR3 is TGTGCCAGCACCATCCGGGACAGGGGATCTAACTATGGCTACACCTTC. Its translation is CASTIRDRGSNYGYTF.

This chain connects TRBV7-9 to TRBJ2-7; TRBD1 agrees at 9 bases. The CDR3 length is 16 residues. Losses at the gene ends were 5 bases for V and 5 bases for J; bases not matched to a gene: 13. Germline CDR1 reads SEHNR; CDR2 reads FQNEAQ (reference sequence). The CDR3 loop reads CASSLSPGQGIHEQYF. DNA for the CDR3: TGTGCCAGCAGCCTTTCTCCGGGACAGGGTATCCACGAGCAGTACTTC.

V is TRBV27 and J is TRBJ2-3, with 12 bases identical to TRBD2. CDR1 and CDR2 from the germline V gene are MNHEY and SMNVEV (reference sequence). J lost 1 base, V lost 6 bases, and 5 bases had no gene match. The CDR3 length is 16 residues. The DNA of the CDR3 is TGTGCCAGCAGGATTAGGACTAGCGGGGGCACAGATACGCAGTATTTT. Residues: CASRIRTSGGTDTQYF.

V and J are TRBV25-1 and TRBJ1-2; D perhaps matches TRBD1 (5 bases). From germline, CDR1 is MGHDK and CDR2 SYGVNS. CDR3 length: 14 amino acids. V shed 3 bases and J shed 3 bases, with 11 bases lying between them. This CDR3 is CASSDRVRDYGYTF. The CDR3 bases are TGTGCCAGCAGTGACAGGGTTAGGGACTATGGCTACACCTTC.

This chain connects TRBV6-6 to TRBJ1-1; D gene unclear. The CDR3 is 16 amino acids. Trimming took off 2 bases at V and 0 bases at J, with 13 bases between the two ends. Germline V CDR1 and CDR2: MNHNY, SVGAGI (reference sequence). The CDR3 loop is CASSYPSSGMNTEAFF. Here the CDR3 DNA reads TGTGCCAGCAGTTACCCCTCTTCGGGTATGAACACTGAAGCTTTCTTT.

The J gene is TRBJ2-3, the V gene TRBV6-1, with 10 bases matching TRBD1. With 3 bases clipped from V and 4 bases from J, the junction kept 4 bases outside the gene matches. This CDR3 region has 15 residues. Germline CDR1 reads MNHNS; CDR2 reads SASEGT. DNA for the CDR3: TGTGCCAGCAGTGACCGGACAGGGGGACCAGATACGCAGTATTTT. Protein product: CASSDRTGGPDTQYF.

This clone was counted between two and nine times. J is TRBJ1-6 and V is TRBV7-9, with a tentative D call TRBD1 (6 bases). This CDR3 is 17 amino acids long. From germline, CDR1 is SEHNR and CDR2 FQNEAQ (reference sequence). CDR3 DNA sequence: TGTTCCACCTCGATAACCCCGAGGGGGAAGGGAGACTCACCCCTCCACTTT. It yields the protein CSTSITPRGKGDSPLHF.

The rearrangement joins TRBV30 to TRBJ2-6, with D possibly being TRBD1 (5 bases). The CDR3 contains 13 residues. Germline values: CDR1 GTSNPN, CDR2 SVGIG (reference sequence). Trimming shortened V by 4 bases and J by 3 bases, and 7 bases separated the two germline ends. DNA of the CDR3: TGTGCCTGGACAGGGCTTGGGGCCAACGTCCTGACTTTC. Protein sequence: CAWTGLGANVLTF.

The chain has TRBV5-6 and TRBJ2-7, with TRBD1 identical over 7 bases. From germline, CDR1 is SGHDT and CDR2 YYEEEE. Losses at the gene ends were 4 bases for V and 2 bases for J; bases not matched to a gene: 6. This CDR3 has 14 amino acids. DNA of the CDR3: TGTGCCAGCAGCCCAGGGACAGATCCCTACGAGCAGTACTTC. Encoded protein: CASSPGTDPYEQYF.

The genes are TRBV7-9 and TRBJ2-7; the D gene is possibly TRBD2 (5 bases). There are 14 residues in the CDR3. The germline V gene encodes CDR1 SEHNR and CDR2 FQNEAQ (reference sequence). V was trimmed by 3 bases and J by 7 bases, leaving 16 bases between them. Here the CDR3 DNA reads TGTGCCAGCAGCTTGAATATGGTTTCGGGGGAGCAGTACTTC. Protein sequence: CASSLNMVSGEQYF.

V gene TRBV6-1 combines with J gene TRBJ2-7; TRBD1 aligns across 7 bases. Germline trimming cut 4 bases from V and 2 bases from J; bases unmatched to any gene: 5. The CDR3 runs to 14 residues. The germline CDR1 and CDR2 sequences are MNHNS and SASEGT. The CDR3 bases are TGTGCCAGCAGTGTCCGACAGGGTCCCTACGAGCAGTACTTC. This sequence encodes CASSVRQGPYEQYF.

This chain links TRBV25-1 with TRBJ2-7; 9 bases line up with TRBD1. CDR3 length equals 15 residues. CDR1 is MGHDK and CDR2 is SYGVNS in the germline V gene. The ends lost 4 bases at V and 3 bases at J; junction bases unmatched: 7. As DNA, the CDR3 is TGTGCCAGCAGTGGGACCGGGACAGGGATCTACGAGCAGTACTTC. Its protein product is CASSGTGTGIYEQYF.

The chain is built from TRBV7-6 and TRBJ2-7; 9 positions agree with TRBD1. This CDR3 has 15 residues. Germline CDR1 SGHVS, CDR2 FNYEAQ. J lost 6 bases, V lost 4 bases, and 10 bases had no gene match. CDR3 coding DNA: TGTGCCAGCAGCTCATACAGGGGGCATAGTGGCGAGCAGTACTTC. It specifies CASSSYRGHSGEQYF.

This chain uses TRBV7-6 with TRBJ2-3; D ambiguous. This CDR3 is 12 amino acids long. V was pared by 4 bases and J by 0 bases, with 2 bases between. Germline CDR1 and CDR2: SGHVS and FNYEAQ. The chain's CDR3 is CASSSSTDTQYF. In DNA, the CDR3 is TGTGCCAGCAGCTCTAGCACAGATACGCAGTATTTT.

This rearrangement joins TRBV2 to TRBJ2-7; D is possibly TRBD1 (5 bases). The length of the CDR3 is 16 residues. V was cut by 2 bases and J by 5 bases, with 19 bases left in between. The germline V gene encodes CDR1 SNHLY and CDR2 FYNNEI. In DNA form, the CDR3 reads TGTGCCAGCAGTGAACAAGGAACAGGCCTCCCTGACGAGCAGTACTTC. Translating it yields CASSEQGTGLPDEQYF.

This chain connects TRBV7-9 to TRBJ1-1; a possible D gene is TRBD1 (6 bases). V lost 5 bases to trimming and J lost 5 bases, with 18 bases between them. CDR1 is SEHNR, CDR2 FQNEAQ, per germline (reference sequence). This CDR3 spans 15 amino acids. This CDR3 is CASSTQGTSTTEAFF. In nucleotides, the CDR3 is TGTGCCAGCAGCACCCAGGGGACCTCAACGACTGAAGCTTTCTTT. Complete variable domain (other parts from reference TRBV7-9 and TRBJ1-1): DTGVSQNPRHKITKRGQNVTFRCDPISEHNRLYWYRQTLGQGPEFLTYFQNEAQLEKSRLLSDRFSAERPKGSFSTLEIQRTEQGDSAMYLCASSTQGTSTTEAFFGQGTRLTVV.

The genes are TRBV5-5 and TRBJ2-7; 13 positions match TRBD2. The CDR3 is made up of 16 amino acids. CDR1 is SGHKS and CDR2 is YYEKEE in the germline V gene (reference sequence). After removal of 3 bases from V and 6 bases from J, the junction contained 9 bases not matched to a gene. CDR3 region: CASSSIPGTSGVEQYF. Here the CDR3 DNA reads TGTGCCAGCAGCTCTATACCCGGGACTAGCGGGGTCGAGCAGTACTTC.

The J gene is TRBJ1-1, the V gene TRBV27, with D tentatively TRBD1 (6 bases). V was clipped by 7 bases and J by 1 base, with 10 bases between them. The CDR3 sequence is 13 residues long. Germline V gives CDR1 MNHEY, CDR2 SMNVEV (reference sequence). CDR3 residues: CASTLQGNTEAFF. The CDR3 nucleotides read TGTGCCAGCACCCTACAGGGGAACACTGAAGCTTTCTTT.

The chain uses TRBV9 and TRBJ2-2; 8 bases are shared with TRBD2. Trimming took 0 bases from V and 6 from J; bases not matched to a gene: 10. CDR3 length: 17 amino acids. From germline, CDR1 is SGDLS and CDR2 YYNGEE. CDR3 sequence (DNA): TGTGCCAGCAGCGTAGTTTCGGGGGGGACCCCCGCCGGGGAGCTGTTTTTT. This gives the protein CASSVVSGGTPAGELFF.

The chain couples TRBV13 to TRBJ2-7; TRBD1 is a possible D gene (6 bases). V lost 3 bases to trimming and J lost 2 bases, with 14 bases between them. The CDR3 is 15 residues long. Germline V gives CDR1 PRHDT, CDR2 FYEKMQ (reference sequence). The CDR3 sequence is CASSFIAQGTYEQYF. CDR3 nucleotide sequence: TGTGCCAGCAGCTTTATTGCACAGGGAACCTACGAGCAGTACTTC.